One and the same sample provided the 8 T cell receptor beta chains below, sequenced in a study of blood T cells in healthy people across ages. Sample-barcoded 5' priming and a J-beta primer mix drove a second PCR of roughly 7 to 11 cycles. MiXCR, run by TCRdb on the 5' RACE reads, gives a single entry per CDR3 protein. Among around 1,600,000 distinct CDR3 sequences, 40% to 45% were seen once, and the ten largest hold about 3.8%. Input material: blood. These receptors came from a woman between 18 and 30 years old in good health.

This clonotype has just a few counts. The chain carries TRBV20-1 and TRBJ2-4, with D maybe TRBD2 (5 bases). The CDR3 runs 15 residues. Trimming removed 1 base from V and 4 bases from J, with 14 bases in between. Germline lookup yields CDR1 DFQATT and CDR2 SNEGSKA (reference sequence). CDR3: CSARASNRGKNIQYF. CDR3 bases: TGCAGTGCTAGAGCGTCGAATCGGGGTAAAAACATTCAGTACTTC.

J is TRBJ2-1 and V is TRBV4-2; 10 nucleotides align to TRBD2. The CDR3 has 16 amino acids. With V trimmed by 1 base and J by 8 bases, 8 bases remained unmatched. The germline V gene has CDR1 LGHNA and CDR2 YNFKEQ. CDR3 nucleotides: TGTGCCAGCAGCCAAGCGGCTCTAGCGGGAGCTGATGAGCAGTTCTTC. Translated, it gives CASSQAALAGADEQFF.

This clonotype was recorded only once. This rearrangement joins TRBV27 to TRBJ1-1; the D gene is possibly TRBD1 (5 bases). Looked up from germline, CDR1 is MNHEY and CDR2 is SMNVEV (reference sequence). V lost 5 bases, J lost 3 bases, and 16 bases lay in between. The CDR3 spans 15 residues. CDR3 sequence (DNA): TGTGCCAGCAGTCCCGAGACAGAGGCGGACACTGAAGCTTTCTTT. Protein: CASSPETEADTEAFF.

The DNA of the CDR3 is TGCAGTGCTAGCCAGTTCAATCAGCCCCAGCATTTT. It translates to CSASQFNQPQHF. The rearrangement uses TRBV20-1 and TRBJ1-5; D is unclear. In germline, CDR1 is DFQATT, CDR2 SNEGSKA (reference sequence). With 3 bases removed from V and 3 bases from J, the gap between germline ends came to 6 bases. This CDR3 has 12 residues.

The V and J genes are TRBV11-1 and TRBJ2-3, with TRBD2 as a possible D gene (5 bases). The CDR3 covers 16 residues. The germline V gene encodes CDR1 SGHAT and CDR2 FQDESV (reference sequence). V lost 2 bases to trimming and J lost 2 bases, with 14 bases between them. The CDR3 is CASSLIDTGNTDTQYF. The CDR3 region has the DNA TGTGCCAGCAGCTTAATCGACACGGGAAACACAGATACGCAGTATTTT.

The chain carries TRBV4-2 and TRBJ2-5; 9 bases are a match to TRBD2. V lost 4 bases and J lost 11; bases outside the gene matches: 11. There are 14 residues in the CDR3. CDR1 and CDR2 from the germline V gene are LGHNA and YNFKEQ. Here the CDR3 DNA reads TGTGCCAGCAGCCCAGGACTAGCGAGGGATGAGCAGTACTTC. Translated, it gives CASSPGLARDEQYF.

The V call is TRBV5-1, the J call TRBJ2-3; tentative D call: TRBD2 (5 bases). The CDR3 spans 16 residues. The germline V gene encodes CDR1 SGHRS and CDR2 YFSETQ. V was clipped by 4 bases and J by 0 bases, with 15 bases between them. CDR3 coding DNA: TGCGCCAGCAGCCCCACCGCTAGCACTAGCACAGATACGCAGTATTTT. Residues: CASSPTASTSTDTQYF.

The J gene is TRBJ1-2, the V gene TRBV12-3 or TRBV12-4; the match to TRBD1 covers 11 bases. After removal of 6 bases from V and 6 bases from J, the junction contained 6 bases not matched to a gene. The length of the CDR3 is 14 residues. CDR3 region: CASSRGQGAHGYTF. In nucleotides, the CDR3 is TGTGCCAGCAGCCGCGGACAGGGGGCGCATGGCTACACCTTC.